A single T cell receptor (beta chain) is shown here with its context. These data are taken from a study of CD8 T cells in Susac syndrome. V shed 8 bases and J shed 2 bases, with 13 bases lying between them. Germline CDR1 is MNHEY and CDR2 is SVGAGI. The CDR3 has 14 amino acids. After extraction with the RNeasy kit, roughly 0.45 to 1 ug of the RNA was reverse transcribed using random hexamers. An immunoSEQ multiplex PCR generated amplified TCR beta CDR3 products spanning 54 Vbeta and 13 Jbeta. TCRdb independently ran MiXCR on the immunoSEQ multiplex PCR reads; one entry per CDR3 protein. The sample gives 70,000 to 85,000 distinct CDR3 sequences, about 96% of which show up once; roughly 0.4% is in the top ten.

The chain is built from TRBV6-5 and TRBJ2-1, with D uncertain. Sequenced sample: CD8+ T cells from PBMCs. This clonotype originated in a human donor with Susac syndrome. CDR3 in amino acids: CASGDSSPYNEQFF. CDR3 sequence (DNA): TGTGCCAGCGGAGATAGCTCCCCCTACAATGAGCAGTTCTTC.